This section outlines one TCR beta chain sequence together with its context. A read error may produce the germline difference seen at one junction end. The data belong to a study of shared clonotypes between healthy human individuals. For the study at large: Researchers drew samples from a couple of women and a few men aged 18 to 49. Researchers assigned three CD4 naive, three CD4 memory, two CD8 naive and one CD8 memory plate to each donor.

The repertoire was sequenced with immunoSEQ multiplex PCR; TCRdb's copy has only in-frame clones and lacks some. The sample lists roughly 2.2 million clones; over 85% were seen once. Healthy adults negative for HIV, lacking recent acute infections or vaccinations, served as donors. The CDR3 is 11 residues long. Germline V gene sequence: CDR1 MDHEN, CDR2 SYDVKM. Sequences were obtained from naive CD4+ T cells from PBMCs. Subset denoted: CD45RA+ positively selected. V usage is TRBV28 and J usage is TRBJ1-1; D is uncertain. The source of this sequence is a man aged 18 to 35 in good health. Some clones in this sample may be carry-over from other donors' samples. DNA for the CDR3: TGTGCCACCAGTACGGACACTGAAGCTTTCTTT. It encodes CATSTDTEAFF. The whole variable domain, remainder taken from reference TRBV28 and TRBJ1-1, is DVKVTQSSRYLVKRTGEKVFLECVQDMDHENMFWYRQDPGLGLRLIYFSYDVKMKEKGDIPEGYSVSREKKERFSLILESASTNQTSMYLCATSTDTEAFFGQGTRLTVV.